These 25 T cell receptor beta chains were all obtained from the same sample, sequenced in a study of cytomegalovirus exposure and HLA in healthy donors. This PCR relied on a set of 60 Vbeta primers and 13 Jbeta primers. The assay was immunoSEQ multiplex PCR, and TCRdb's table has in-frame clones only and misses some. The sample has under 200,000 clones, roughly three quarters seen once; the top ten hold over 2%. The sequencing input was PBMCs. These receptors were taken from a woman in her fifties or sixties in good health and CMV-seronegative.

In this sample, this clone turned up once. The CDR3 loop is CASSPQGSGYGYTF. The CDR3 DNA reads as TGTGCCAGCAGTCCACAGGGGAGCGGCTATGGCTACACCTTC. The chain uses TRBV6-6 and TRBJ1-2; 7 bases are shared with TRBD1. CDR3 size: 14 residues. V gave up 5 bases and J gave up 4 bases; unmatched junction bases: 7. CDR1 is MNHNY and CDR2 is SVGAGI in the germline V gene (reference sequence).

This sequence joins TRBV5-1 and TRBJ2-3, with D perhaps TRBD2 (6 bases). The CDR3 length is 16 residues. Looked up from germline, CDR1 is SGHRS and CDR2 is YFSETQ. The germline V and J ends were trimmed by 1 base and 2 bases, with 14 bases remaining between them. CDR3: CASSLRGAFFTDTQYF. CDR3 nucleotides: TGCGCCAGCAGCTTGCGCGGGGCTTTTTTCACAGATACGCAGTATTTT.

V usage is TRBV5-1 and J usage is TRBJ2-1; 10 positions match TRBD2. CDR3 length: 18 residues. Germline loops: CDR1 SGHRS, CDR2 YFSETQ. The V segment lost 1 base and the J segment 5 bases; nucleotides outside the gene matches: 12. The CDR3 loop is CASSLWGIGTSADNEQFF. The CDR3 bases are TGCGCCAGCAGCTTGTGGGGGATTGGGACTAGCGCGGACAATGAGCAGTTCTTC.

This sequence joins TRBV6-1 and TRBJ1-2; D might be TRBD1 (6 bases). CDR3 length equals 14 residues. CDR1 is MNHNS and CDR2 is SASEGT in the germline V gene. V lost 5 bases and J 3 bases, leaving 13 bases between the germline ends. Written as DNA, the CDR3 is TGTGCCAGCAGTCCCAGGGGTAAGGACTATGGCTACACCTTC. Translating it yields CASSPRGKDYGYTF.

The genes are TRBV5-6 and TRBJ2-6; a possible D gene is TRBD2 (6 bases). Germline V gene sequence: CDR1 SGHDT, CDR2 YYEEEE. This CDR3 is 16 amino acids long. The V and J ends lost 0 bases and 7 bases respectively, with 14 bases between them. CDR3 sequence (DNA): TGTGCCAGCAGCTTGGAGTGGCGGGACCAAGCCAACGTCCTGACTTTC. Translating gives CASSLEWRDQANVLTF.

In DNA form, the CDR3 reads TGTGCCAGCTCACTACCGGGACTAGCGGGAGACGAGCAGTACTTC. Amino acid sequence: CASSLPGLAGDEQYF. The V gene is TRBV18, the J gene TRBJ2-7, with 14 bases lining up with TRBD2. Germline V gene data show CDR1 as KGHSH and CDR2 as LQKENI. The V and J ends lost 4 bases and 5 bases, in that order; junction bases with no gene match: 4. The CDR3 has 15 amino acids.

The rearrangement links TRBV14 to TRBJ2-1; 11 positions agree with TRBD2. The trim removed 0 bases at V and 1 base at J, leaving 5 bases unmatched. The CDR3 covers 18 residues. CDR1 SGHDN and CDR2 FVKESK come from the germline V gene. The CDR3 nucleotides read TGTGCCAGCAGCCAAGAGGCCGGGACTAGCGGTTCCTACAATGAGCAGTTCTTC. Its protein is CASSQEAGTSGSYNEQFF. Full variable domain (outside the CDR3, taken from reference TRBV14 and TRBJ2-1): EAGVTQFPSHSVIEKGQTVTLRCDPISGHDNLYWYRRVMGKEIKFLLHFVKESKQDESGMPNNRFLAERTGGTYSTLKVQPAELEDSGVYFCASSQEAGTSGSYNEQFFGPGTRLTVL.

This clone has only a few counts. At the DNA level, this CDR3 is encoded by other sequences in the same sample as well. This chain joins TRBV5-4 and TRBJ2-1, with no clear D. From germline, CDR1 is SGHNT and CDR2 YYREEE (reference sequence). Trimming left V 3 bases short and J 9 bases short, with 7 bases between. This CDR3 comprises 11 residues. Written as DNA, the CDR3 is TGTGCCAGCAGCTCCATAGTTGAGCAGTTCTTC. As protein: CASSSIVEQFF.

The chain employs TRBV7-9 and TRBJ2-7; a possible D gene is TRBD1 (5 bases). The CDR3 consists of 13 residues. In germline, CDR1 is SEHNR, CDR2 FQNEAQ (reference sequence). Between the trimmed V and J ends, which lost 3 bases and 3 bases, there was a span of 9 bases. CDR3 in amino acids: CASSFTQDYEQYF. The CDR3 region has the DNA TGTGCCAGCAGCTTTACACAGGACTACGAGCAGTACTTC.

This chain uses TRBV5-1 with TRBJ1-1; the match to TRBD1 covers 7 bases. The CDR3 has 15 amino acids. V trimming: 0 bases; J trimming: 4 bases; junction bases outside the gene matches: 6. Germline V CDR1 and CDR2: SGHRS, YFSETQ. The CDR3 sequence is CASSLAKQGTTEAFF. In DNA, the CDR3 is TGCGCCAGCAGCTTGGCGAAACAGGGGACCACTGAAGCTTTCTTT.

The CDR3 DNA reads as TGTGCCAGCAGTTCTCGTAGCGGGGGTTGGGATACGCAGTATTTT. It translates to CASSSRSGGWDTQYF. This chain links TRBV6-5 with TRBJ2-3, with 9 bases aligning to TRBD2. Trimming at V came to 4 bases and at J to 6 bases, leaving 8 bases not matched to a gene. Germline V gene lookup returns CDR1 MNHEY and CDR2 SVGAGI. The CDR3 length is 15 residues.

The genes are TRBV7-2 and TRBJ1-4; D uncertain. The CDR3 is made up of 15 amino acids. Germline values: CDR1 SGHTA, CDR2 FQGNSA. Trimming took 5 bases from V and 0 from J, leaving 10 bases between them. CDR3 coding DNA: TGTGCCAGCAGCCCAACACAGTCAACTAATGAAAAACTGTTTTTT. Its protein is CASSPTQSTNEKLFF.

V is TRBV30 and J is TRBJ2-7, with TRBD2 identical over 8 bases. This CDR3 contains 15 residues. CDR1 and CDR2 from the germline V gene are GTSNPN and SVGIG (reference sequence). V shed 3 bases and J 5 bases; nucleotides not matched to a gene: 12. The CDR3 loop is CAWSRGVAGTNEQYF. The CDR3 nucleotides are TGTGCCTGGAGCCGCGGAGTAGCGGGGACTAACGAGCAGTACTTC.

The genes are TRBV7-2 and TRBJ2-2; 14 bases fit TRBD2. Per the germline V gene, CDR1 is SGHTA and CDR2 is FQGNSA. The CDR3 sequence is 19 residues long. V was clipped by 5 bases and J by 1 base; unmatched bases: 9. CDR3 bases: TGTGCCAGCAGCACTCGACTAGCGGGGGGGTCCGGGAACACCGGGGAGCTGTTTTTT. This translates into CASSTRLAGGSGNTGELFF.

The CDR3 DNA reads as TGTGCCAGCAGCCATCGACAGAACACTGAAGCTTTCTTT. Its protein product is CASSHRQNTEAFF. V gene TRBV6-1 combines with J gene TRBJ1-1, with D uncertain. CDR1 is MNHNS and CDR2 is SASEGT in the germline V gene. V was cut by 6 bases and J by 1 base, with 9 bases left in between. The CDR3 runs to 13 residues.

The genes are TRBV6-1 and TRBJ1-2; maybe TRBD1 (5 bases). CDR3 length: 16 amino acids. Germline V lookup: CDR1 MNHNS, CDR2 SASEGT. Trimming stripped 0 bases from V and 4 bases from J, with 15 bases between. The CDR3 is CASSEAGGGLSYGYTF. The CDR3 coding sequence is TGTGCCAGCAGTGAAGCGGGGGGGGGTTTAAGCTATGGCTACACCTTC.

The rearrangement joins TRBV7-9 to TRBJ2-1; TRBD1 agrees at 8 bases. Trimming cost V 5 bases and J 4 bases; bases outside gene matches: 10. The CDR3 consists of 16 residues. The germline CDR1 and CDR2 sequences are SEHNR and FQNEAQ (reference sequence). Written as DNA, the CDR3 is TGTGCCAGCAGCCCGCCGGACAGGGCCGGGTACAATGAGCAGTTCTTC. Encoded protein: CASSPPDRAGYNEQFF.

To note about this clone: Distinct nucleotide sequences in the sample also encode this CDR3. CDR3 amino acids: CSVETGSYEQYF. The CDR3, as DNA: TGCAGCGTTGAGACGGGATCCTACGAGCAGTACTTC. The V and J genes are TRBV29-1 and TRBJ2-7, with D possibly TRBD2 on 5 matching bases. CDR1 and CDR2 (germline): SQVTM, ANQGSEA. The CDR3 is made up of 12 amino acids. V was clipped by 3 bases and J by 1 base, with 7 bases between them.

The chain employs TRBV7-8 and TRBJ2-3; D perhaps matches TRBD2 (5 bases). Looked up from germline, CDR1 is SGHVS and CDR2 is FQNEAQ. The CDR3 is 13 amino acids. The V and J ends lost 5 bases and 5 bases respectively, with 11 bases between them. DNA of the CDR3: TGTGCCAGCAGCCCCCCTCGGGGAGATACGCAGTATTTT. This codes for CASSPPRGDTQYF.

The rearrangement uses TRBV4-2 and TRBJ2-7, with 8 bases fitting TRBD2. With V trimmed by 4 bases and J by 2 bases, 4 bases remained unmatched. CDR3 size: 14 residues. Germline V CDR1 and CDR2: LGHNA, YNFKEQ. The CDR3 loop is CASSLTGGPYEQYF. CDR3 DNA: TGTGCCAGCAGCCTAACGGGGGGGCCCTACGAGCAGTACTTC.

The rearrangement joins TRBV7-2 to TRBJ1-5; D possibly corresponds to TRBD1 (6 bases). The V gene lost 4 bases and the J gene lost 5 bases, with 9 bases spanning the gap. Germline-derived CDR1 and CDR2 are SGHTA and FQGNSA. The CDR3 runs 13 residues. The CDR3: CASSSAGDQPQHF. The CDR3, as DNA: TGTGCCAGCAGCTCGGCAGGGGATCAGCCCCAGCATTTT.

The sample holds one count of this clone. V usage is TRBV19 and J usage is TRBJ1-1; D is unclear. The V end was cut by 5 bases, the J end by 6 bases, with 13 bases between. The V gene's germline CDR1 is LNHDA and CDR2 SQIVND (reference sequence). There are 13 residues in the CDR3. In DNA, the CDR3 is TGTGCCAGTAGTCCGGCGGCCGGGGCTGAAGCTTTCTTT. It is translated as CASSPAAGAEAFF.

The chain is built from TRBV19 and TRBJ1-1; 7 bases map to TRBD1. CDR1 is LNHDA and CDR2 is SQIVND in the germline V gene (reference sequence). The CDR3 sequence is 14 residues long. After removal of 6 bases from V and 5 bases from J, the junction contained 9 bases not matched to a gene. The CDR3: CASSDQGGLTEAFF. The CDR3 DNA reads TGTGCCAGTAGCGATCAGGGGGGCCTGACTGAAGCTTTCTTT.

The V call is TRBV7-8, the J call TRBJ2-1, with a weak D call TRBD1 (6 bases). CDR3 length: 16 amino acids. Looked up from germline, CDR1 is SGHVS and CDR2 is FQNEAQ. Trimming removed 5 bases from V and 1 base from J, with 15 bases in between. In DNA form, the CDR3 reads TGTGCCAGCAGCCTATATGACAGGCCTTCCTACAATGAGCAGTTCTTC. Translation gives CASSLYDRPSYNEQFF.

The chain recombines TRBV5-4 with TRBJ2-7; TRBD2 agrees at 8 bases. This CDR3 is built from 15 residues. The J segment lost 0 bases and the V segment lost 6 bases, leaving 8 bases of the junction unmatched. From germline, CDR1 is SGHNT and CDR2 YYREEE (reference sequence). The CDR3 DNA is TGTGCCAGCACCCGGGGGGGCGGGAGCTCCTACGAGCAGTACTTC. It is translated as CASTRGGGSSYEQYF.